Only one count was recorded for the clone carrying this T cell receptor (beta chain). It is unclear where the CDR3 begins or ends on the DNA, so no DNA is shown, and the CDR3 is as TCRdb lists it. This sample is drawn from a study of blood T cell repertoires in COVID-19. The protocol was immunoSEQ multiplex PCR, while the TCRdb copy is restricted to in-frame clones and leaves out a portion. The sample shows roughly 180,000 clones, roughly 76% of them seen only once. The Seattle patients, enrolled during active infection, were followed longitudinally. This clonotype originated in a woman aged 35 to 49 with COVID-19, enrolled during active disease. The sequenced sample was peripheral blood.

CDR3 residues: CASSLGTGGPNEQFF. The V call is TRBV28, the J call TRBJ2-1; the tabulated D call, TRBD2, remains unverified against the DNA. The CDR3 is made up of 15 amino acids, end residues included. Germline CDR1 MDHEN, CDR2 SYDVKM.